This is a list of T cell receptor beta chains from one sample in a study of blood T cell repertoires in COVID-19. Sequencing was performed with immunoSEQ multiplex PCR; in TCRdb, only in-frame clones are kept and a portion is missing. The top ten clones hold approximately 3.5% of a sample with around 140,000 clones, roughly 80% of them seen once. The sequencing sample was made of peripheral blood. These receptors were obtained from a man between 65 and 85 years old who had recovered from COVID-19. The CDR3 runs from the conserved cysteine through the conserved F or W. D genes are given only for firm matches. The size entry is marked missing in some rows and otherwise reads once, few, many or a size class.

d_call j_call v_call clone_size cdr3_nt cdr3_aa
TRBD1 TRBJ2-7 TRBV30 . TGTGCCTCGCTCCGGACAGGCTCCTACGAGCAGTACTTC CASLRTGSYEQYF
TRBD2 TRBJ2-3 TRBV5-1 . TGCGCCAGCAGCTTGAGAGCGGGATTGGGCGGGGATACGCAGTATTTT CASSLRAGLGGDTQYF
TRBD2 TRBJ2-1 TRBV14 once TGTGCCAGCAGCCAAGGGACTAGCGGGATGTTCTACAATGAGCAGTTCTTC CASSQGTSGMFYNEQFF
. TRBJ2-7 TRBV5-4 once TGTGCCAGCAGCTCCCGGGGAGCCACTTTCAGCGAGCAGTACTTC CASSSRGATFSEQYF
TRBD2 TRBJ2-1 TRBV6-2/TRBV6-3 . TGTGCCAGCAGTTTGATAGCGGGAAAAGGGTGGGATGAGCAGTTCTTC CASSLIAGKGWDEQFF
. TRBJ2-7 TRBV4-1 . TGCGCCAGCAGCCCAGGGCTCGGCTACGAGCAGTACTTC CASSPGLGYEQYF
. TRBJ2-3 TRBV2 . TGTGCCAGCAGTGATGGCAGGGACACAGATACGCAGTATTTT CASSDGRDTDTQYF
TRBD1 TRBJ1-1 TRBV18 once TGTGCCAGCTCACCGGGACAGGGGGCGCCGGGCACTGAAGCTTTCTTT CASSPGQGAPGTEAFF
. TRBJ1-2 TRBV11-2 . TGTGCCAGCAGCGGCGGGGGGTATGGCTACACCTTC CASSGGGYGYTF
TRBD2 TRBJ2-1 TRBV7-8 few TGTGCCAGCAGCTACGGACTAGCGGGAGGGGATGAGCAGTTCTTC CASSYGLAGGDEQFF
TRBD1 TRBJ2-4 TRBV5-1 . TGCGCCAGCAGCCCCCAGACAGGGGGCTACGGCATTCAGTACTTC CASSPQTGGYGIQYF
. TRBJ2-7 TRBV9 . TGTGCCAGCAGCGCCGGAGGGGCCGGGGCCTACGAGCAGTACTTC CASSAGGAGAYEQYF
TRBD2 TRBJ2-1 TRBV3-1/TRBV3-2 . TGTGCCAGCAGCCAAAGGTATGGACTAGCGTTTGTAGGTGAGCAGTTCTTC CASSQRYGLAFVGEQFF
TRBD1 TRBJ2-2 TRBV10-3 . TGTGCCATTCACGGGACAGGGTATTCTGGAACCGGGGAGCTGTTTTTT CAIHGTGYSGTGELFF
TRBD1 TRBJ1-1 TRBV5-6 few TGTGCCAGCAGCTCAGGGACAGCCACTGAAGCTTTCTTT CASSSGTATEAFF
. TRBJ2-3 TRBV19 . TGTGCCAGTAGTAAGGGGCGACTGGGGTCTAGCACAGATACGCAGTATTTT CASSKGRLGSSTDTQYF
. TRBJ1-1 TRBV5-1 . TGCGCCAGCAGCTCCCAGACAGGGAACACTGAAGCTTTCTTT CASSSQTGNTEAFF
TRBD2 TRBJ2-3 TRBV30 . TGTGCCTGGAGTGTAAGACTAGCGGGACCATTTGATACGCAGTATTTT CAWSVRLAGPFDTQYF
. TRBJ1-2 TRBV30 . TGTGCCTGGATTCCCAGGGGCTATGGCTACACCTTC CAWIPRGYGYTF
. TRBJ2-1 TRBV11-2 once TGTGCCAGCAGCTTAGGAGCGCTCAATGAGCAGTTCTTC CASSLGALNEQFF
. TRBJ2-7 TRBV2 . TGTGCCAGCAGTATGGGCACAGGATCCTACGAGCAGTACTTC CASSMGTGSYEQYF
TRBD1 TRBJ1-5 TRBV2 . TGTGCCAGCAGTGAAGCCCCCGGACAGGCTGAGCCCCAGCATTTT CASSEAPGQAEPQHF
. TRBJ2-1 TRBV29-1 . TGCAGCGCCCGGACAGACAATGAGCAGTTCTTC CSARTDNEQFF
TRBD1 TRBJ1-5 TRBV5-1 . TGCGCCAGCAGCCCTGGGACAGACAATCAGCCCCAGCATTTT CASSPGTDNQPQHF
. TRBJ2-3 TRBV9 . TGTGCCAGCCGACCCTTTAGCGGACATCACACAGATACGCAGTATTTT CASRPFSGHHTDTQYF
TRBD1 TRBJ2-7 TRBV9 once TGTGCCAGCAGCCCCCGAAGGGACAGGAGCTCCTACGAGCAGTACTTC CASSPRRDRSSYEQYF
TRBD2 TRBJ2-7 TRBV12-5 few TGTGCTAGTGGCCCCGGGACTAGCGGGAGGGACGAGCAGTACTTC CASGPGTSGRDEQYF
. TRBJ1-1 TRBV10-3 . TGTGCCATCAGTGAGGCCAGGAGGGTGGGGAACACTGAAGCTTTCTTT CAISEARRVGNTEAFF
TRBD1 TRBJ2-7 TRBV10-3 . TGTGCCATCAGTGAGCCGGGACAGAGCTCCTACGAGCAGTACTTC CAISEPGQSSYEQYF
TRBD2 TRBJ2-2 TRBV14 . TGTGCCAGCAGCCCCCGGACTAGCGGGATCCGGGAGCTGTTTTTT CASSPRTSGIRELFF
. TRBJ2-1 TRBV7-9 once TGTGCCAGCAGCTTAACGACCACTACACGAGTGGTATTCAATGAGCAGTTCTTC CASSLTTTTRVVFNEQFF
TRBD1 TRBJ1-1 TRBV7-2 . TGTGCCAGCAGCACACAGGGGGCATCTTTGGCTTTCTTT CASSTQGASLAFF
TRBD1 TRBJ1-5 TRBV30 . TGTGCCTGGAGTCACAGGGGAAATCAGCCCCAGCATTTT CAWSHRGNQPQHF